This is a list of T cell receptor beta chains from one sample in a study of T cells in Graves' hyperthyroidism and ophthalmopathy. From the multiplex PCR reads, TCRdb called clonotypes with MiXCR, one entry per CDR3 protein. The repertoire has about 720,000 distinct CDR3 sequences, 18% of them found once; the top ten carry 15% to 20%. The specimen sequenced was blood. The origin of the receptors is a woman aged 45 to 65 with Graves' hyperthyroidism that later progressed to Graves' ophthalmopathy. Both conserved end residues are part of each CDR3. The order of the fields is D gene, clone size, V gene, J gene, CDR3 protein. The D gene is left open where the match is weak. Size values are once, few and many counts, or a class for expanded clones, and some rows have none.

NA,few,TRBV2,TRBJ1-1,CASSKGSGTTEAFF
NA,few,TRBV7-6,TRBJ2-7,CASSLVQGGSYEQYF
NA,many,TRBV12-5,TRBJ2-5,CASGLGRGRETQYF
TRBD2,NA,TRBV2,TRBJ2-1,CASNLGLAGEDEQFF
NA,NA,TRBV2,TRBJ1-2,CASSTDKIPFYNYGYTF
NA,many,TRBV11-2,TRBJ1-1,CASSLDSRLSTEAFF
TRBD1,NA,TRBV6-1,TRBJ1-2,CASSWTGGTSGYTF
TRBD1,few,TRBV13,TRBJ1-6,CASRHGTAYNSPLHF
TRBD2,NA,TRBV5-1,TRBJ2-3,CASSSYSGGETDTQYF
NA,few,TRBV29-1,TRBJ2-3,CSLGEATDTQYF
NA,many,TRBV2,TRBJ2-1,CASSSQGSAFNEQFF
NA,many,TRBV11-2,TRBJ1-1,CASTRGLGLNTEAFF
TRBD2,many,TRBV5-1,TRBJ2-3,CASSLVTGTILAGALDTQYF
NA,few,TRBV2,TRBJ1-2,CASSGETEIYGYTF
NA,few,TRBV7-2,TRBJ2-3,CATHGSTDTQYF
TRBD1,many,TRBV18,TRBJ1-2,CASSPIGTGDGYTF
TRBD2,few,TRBV20-1,TRBJ2-3,CSASTSGGRTDTQYF
NA,NA,TRBV7-8,TRBJ2-5,CASSHAGIQETQYF